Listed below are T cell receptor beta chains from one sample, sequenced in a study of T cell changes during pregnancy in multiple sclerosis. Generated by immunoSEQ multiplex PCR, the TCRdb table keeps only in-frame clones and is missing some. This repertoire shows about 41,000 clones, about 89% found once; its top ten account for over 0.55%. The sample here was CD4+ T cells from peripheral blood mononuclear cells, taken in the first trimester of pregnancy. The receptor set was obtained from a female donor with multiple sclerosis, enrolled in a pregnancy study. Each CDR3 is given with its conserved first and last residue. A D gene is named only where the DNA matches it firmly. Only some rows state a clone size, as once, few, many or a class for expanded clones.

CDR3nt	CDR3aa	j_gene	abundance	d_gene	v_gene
TGTGCCAGCAGCTCTAGCGGGAGGGCCGTCGAGCAGTACTTC	CASSSSGRAVEQYF	TRBJ2-7	.	TRBD2	TRBV5-4
TGTGCCTGGAGTGGTGGACAGATTGGAGGCTACACCTTC	CAWSGGQIGGYTF	TRBJ1-2	.	.	TRBV30
TGTGCCAGCAGTCCCCGAGGAGGGGGGGGGAACACCGGGGAGCTGTTTTTT	CASSPRGGGGNTGELFF	TRBJ2-2	.	.	TRBV27
TGTGCCAGCAGTTGGGACAGTTATAGCAATCAGCCCCAGCATTTT	CASSWDSYSNQPQHF	TRBJ1-5	once	TRBD1	TRBV2
TGCGCCAGCAGCATCGGACAGGGGGAGGGTGGCTACACCTTC	CASSIGQGEGGYTF	TRBJ1-2	.	TRBD1	TRBV5-1
TGCAGTGCGGATCACAGGGGCGAGCAGTACTTC	CSADHRGEQYF	TRBJ2-7	.	TRBD1	TRBV20-1
TGTGCCAGCACTGGGGCCTCTAGGAGTACAGATACGCAGTATTTT	CASTGASRSTDTQYF	TRBJ2-3	once	.	TRBV7-9
TGCGCCAGCAGCTTGGGGGGTCCCCGGGGCGAGCAGTACTTC	CASSLGGPRGEQYF	TRBJ2-7	.	.	TRBV5-1
TGTGCCAGCAGTTTATCGGTAGCGGGGGGGGTCCTTTGGTTC	CASSLSVAGGVLWF	TRBJ2-7	.	TRBD2	TRBV27
TGTGCCAGCAGTGAAGAGGGGGTCAGGGGCCAAGAGACCCAGTACTTC	CASSEEGVRGQETQYF	TRBJ2-5	.	.	TRBV2
TGTGCCACCAGCAGGGGACTAGCGGGGCCCGGCGATACGCAGTATTTT	CATSRGLAGPGDTQYF	TRBJ2-3	once	TRBD2	TRBV15
TGTGCCAGCAGGGCGACAGGGGAGAGACAGCCCCAGCATTTT	CASRATGERQPQHF	TRBJ1-5	.	TRBD1	TRBV2
TGTGCCAGCAGCCTTCGAGCAGGGCCCGGGGAGCTGTTTTTT	CASSLRAGPGELFF	TRBJ2-2	few	.	TRBV7-2
TGTGCCAGCAGCTTAGCGGGGGGAAACACTGAAGCTTTCTTT	CASSLAGGNTEAFF	TRBJ1-1	.	.	TRBV7-2
TGTGCCAGCAGTTTATTAGCGGGCCAAGAGACCCAGTACTTC	CASSLLAGQETQYF	TRBJ2-5	.	TRBD2	TRBV28
TGTGCCAGCAGCCAAGATCGACTAGCCTCCTACGAGCAGTACTTC	CASSQDRLASYEQYF	TRBJ2-7	.	TRBD2	TRBV14
TGTGCCAGCAGTTACGGACAGGGAGGACAGCCCCAGCATTTT	CASSYGQGGQPQHF	TRBJ1-5	.	TRBD1	TRBV6-5
TGTGCCAGCAGTTTTGCGAGGTGGGCTGAAGCTTTCTTT	CASSFARWAEAFF	TRBJ1-1	.	.	TRBV28
TGTGCCAGCAGTGAGCCCGGGACAAGGGGATCTAACTATGGCTACACCTTC	CASSEPGTRGSNYGYTF	TRBJ1-2	.	.	TRBV28
TGTGCCAGCAGTGTTTTAAGCGGGAGCTCCTACAATGAGCAGTTCTTC	CASSVLSGSSYNEQFF	TRBJ2-1	.	TRBD2	TRBV6-1
TGTGCCAGCGCTAGCGGGATCCCAGATACGCAGTATTTT	CASASGIPDTQYF	TRBJ2-3	.	TRBD2	TRBV6-1
TGTGCCAGTAGTATTAGTAGCGGGAGCACCGGGGAGCTGTTTTTT	CASSISSGSTGELFF	TRBJ2-2	few	TRBD2	TRBV19
TGTGCCAGCAGACCTAGCGGGACCCAAGAGACCCAGTACTTC	CASRPSGTQETQYF	TRBJ2-5	.	TRBD2	TRBV28
TGTGCCAGCAGCTTACCAGGGTTCTATGGCTACACCTTC	CASSLPGFYGYTF	TRBJ1-2	.	.	TRBV28
TGTGCCAGCAGCCCTAAGACAAGACCAGCGGGAGTCATTGGCCCAGATACGCAGTATTTT	CASSPKTRPAGVIGPDTQYF	TRBJ2-3	.	TRBD2	TRBV4-2
TGTGCCAGCAGTTTAGCGGGCACAGATACGCAGTATTTT	CASSLAGTDTQYF	TRBJ2-3	.	.	TRBV27
TGTGCCAGCAGCCAAATTATCCGTGGGAGGTTTAACAATGAGCAGTTCTTC	CASSQIIRGRFNNEQFF	TRBJ2-1	.	.	TRBV4-2
TGTGCCAGCAGTGAGTTGGCTAGCGGGAGGAGCTCCTACAATGAGCAGTTCTTC	CASSELASGRSSYNEQFF	TRBJ2-1	.	TRBD2	TRBV6-1
TGTGCCAGCAGTTATCGGGGACTAGCGGGAAATGAGCAGTTCTTC	CASSYRGLAGNEQFF	TRBJ2-1	.	TRBD2	TRBV27
TGTGCCAGCAGCTTGTTCGGGGGGGATGATGAGCAGTTCTTC	CASSLFGGDDEQFF	TRBJ2-1	.	TRBD2	TRBV7-2
TGTGCCAGCAGCTTAGATCAGGCAGAGCAGTACTTC	CASSLDQAEQYF	TRBJ2-7	.	.	TRBV7-9
TGTGCCAGCAGCAAGGGACAGAACTATGGCTACACCTTC	CASSKGQNYGYTF	TRBJ1-2	.	TRBD1	TRBV6-5